This TCR beta chain was identified during a study of cytomegalovirus exposure and HLA in healthy donors. Regarding the study as a whole: After further analysis at a later stage, roughly 16,000 TCR beta sequences were associated with HLA alleles at 0.05 false discovery rate.

PCR employed 60 Vbeta and 13 Jbeta primers. Sequenced by immunoSEQ multiplex PCR; TCRdb stores in-frame clones only, minus some. Among roughly 100,000 clones listed, approximately 70% were seen once. This CDR3 has 12 residues. In germline, CDR1 is SNHLY, CDR2 FYNNEI. Trimming pared 5 bases from V and 11 bases from J, leaving 15 bases between. To note about this clone: Its matching antigen is unknown.

Sequenced: PBMCs. The chain employs TRBV2 and TRBJ1-1, with D possibly matching TRBD1 (5 bases). The sequence came from a boy aged 5-17 years in good health and CMV-seronegative. CDR3 sequence (DNA): TGTGCCAGCAGTAGTTTCCAGGGCCAGGCTTTCTTT. Protein product: CASSSFQGQAFF. The full variable domain, with the rest looked up from reference TRBV2 and TRBJ1-1, is EPEVTQTPSHQVTQMGQEVILRCVPISNHLYFYWYRQILGQKVEFLVSFYNNEISEKSEIFDDQFSVERPDGSNFTLKIRSTKLEDSAMYFCASSSFQGQAFFGQGTRLTVV.